This TCR beta chain was sequenced during a study of blood T cell repertoires in COVID-19. This table comes from immunoSEQ multiplex PCR, and its TCRdb copy is limited to in-frame clones, with some not included. The data hold about 170,000 clones, with less than 90% observed a single time. V dropped 6 bases and J dropped 9 bases, with 10 bases sitting between them. The germline CDR1 and CDR2 sequences are MDHEN and SYDVKM. This CDR3 contains 11 residues. The chain carries TRBV28 and TRBJ2-3; D gene uncertain. This clonotype was sampled from a young man with active or convalescent COVID-19. Sequencing input: peripheral blood. The CDR3 nucleotides are TGTGCCAGCAGCCTGGTTGGCACGCAGTATTTT. Protein sequence: CASSLVGTQYF.